This T cell receptor beta chain came from a study of blood T cell repertoires in COVID-19. Across the whole study: Whether acute or convalescent, the COVID-19 samples came from the United States, Italy and Spain. In each case, the material was cDNA or gDNA derived from T cells, B-cell-depleted T cells, or PBMCs.

V lost 4 bases, J lost 0 bases, and 0 bases stayed unmatched. Germline V gene data show CDR1 as SGHNT and CDR2 as YYREEE (reference sequence). CDR3 size: 15 residues. Per the authors' pipeline: Amplified reference gene primers provided the basis for estimating nucleated cell counts. Sequencing used immunoSEQ multiplex PCR; TCRdb keeps in-frame clones, though not all of them. The DNA gave D and trimming, while V, J and clone size come from that table. In the table there are about 260,000 clones, over 75% of which are singletons. The V and J genes are TRBV5-4 and TRBJ2-1; 11 nucleotides line up with TRBD2. The receptor comes from a woman aged 45-65 years with acute or convalescent COVID-19. Specimen: peripheral blood. CDR3 nucleotide sequence: TGTGCCAGCAGCACTAGCGGGAGCTCCTACAATGAGCAGTTCTTC. Residues: CASSTSGSSYNEQFF.